The 17 T cell receptor beta chains in this list originate from one sample, sequenced in a study of shared clonotypes between healthy human individuals. Assay used: immunoSEQ multiplex PCR; TCRdb lists only in-frame clones, some missing. The sample holds about 2.2 million clones; 90% to 95% are singletons and the top ten take more than 1.5%. Terminally differentiated effector memory CD45RA+ cells were excluded by CCR7 positive selection of CD45RO-negative cells. Sequencing was done on a sample of naive CD8+ T cells from PBMCs. These TCRs come from a man aged 18 to 30 in good health. Some clones in this sample may be carry-over from other donors' samples.

This clone was seen only once. The gene calls are TRBV7-8 and TRBJ2-7; 7 bases are shared with TRBD2. The germline gives CDR1 SGHVS, CDR2 FQNEAQ. This CDR3 region has 18 residues. V trimming: 3 bases; J trimming: 5 bases; junction bases outside the gene matches: 19. The CDR3 reads CASSFSRLAKTNRDEQYF. The CDR3 nucleotides read TGTGCCAGCAGCTTTTCAAGACTAGCCAAGACTAATAGGGACGAGCAGTACTTC.

The J gene is TRBJ2-3, the V gene TRBV6-4, with a weak D call TRBD1 (6 bases). In germline, CDR1 is MRHNA, CDR2 SNTAGT. The CDR3 is made up of 13 amino acids. V was clipped by 6 bases and J by 2 bases, with 9 bases between them. The CDR3 nucleotides are TGTGCCAGCAGGGACAGATTCACAGATACGCAGTATTTT. This sequence encodes CASRDRFTDTQYF.

J is TRBJ2-7 and V is TRBV5-1; TRBD2 agrees at 10 bases. The CDR3 covers 16 residues. V was clipped by 4 bases and J by 5 bases; unmatched bases: 12. Germline-derived CDR1 and CDR2 are SGHRS and YFSETQ. CDR3 region: CASSPTLAGVRDEQYF. In nucleotides, the CDR3 is TGCGCCAGCAGCCCTACCCTAGCGGGAGTGAGGGACGAGCAGTACTTC.

This chain uses TRBV7-6 with TRBJ2-3; no reliable D call. Germline-derived CDR1 and CDR2 are SGHVS and FNYEAQ. V was shortened by 3 bases and J by 10 bases, with 20 bases between the two germline ends. The CDR3 consists of 15 residues. The CDR3 nucleotides read TGTGCCAGCAGCTTGGCCGAGTTCGGCCAGATTTCGCAGTATTTT. Translation gives CASSLAEFGQISQYF.

V and J are TRBV6-7 and TRBJ2-7, with TRBD1 identical over 9 bases. TRBV6-7 is an ORF, with its function uncertain. The CDR3 totals 18 residues. The ends lost 4 bases at V and 5 bases at J; junction bases unmatched: 18. This chain's CDR3 is CASSFRSSYRGRKNEQYF. CDR3 nucleotide sequence: TGTGCCAGCAGTTTCCGCTCCAGCTACAGGGGGCGCAAGAACGAGCAGTACTTC.

A word on this clone: This same CDR3 is encoded by further DNA sequences in the sample. This chain uses TRBV27 with TRBJ2-1; 8 bases match TRBD2. CDR3 length: 11 residues. The junction had 0 bases not matched to a gene; V was cut back by 8 bases and J by 6 bases. The germline gives CDR1 MNHEY, CDR2 SMNVEV (reference sequence). The CDR3 is CASRGGNEQFF. The CDR3 region has the DNA TGTGCCAGCCGGGGGGGCAATGAGCAGTTCTTC.

The V call is TRBV7-8, the J call TRBJ2-3; D may correspond to TRBD1 or TRBD2 (5 bases each). V lost 2 bases and J lost 2, with 14 bases in between. The CDR3 totals 16 residues. Germline V gives CDR1 SGHVS, CDR2 FQNEAQ. The CDR3 DNA sequence: TGTGCCAGCAGCTTAACCCCGGGACGGACCACAGATACGCAGTATTTT. Amino acids: CASSLTPGRTTDTQYF.

The chain combines TRBV4-3 with TRBJ1-1; D possibly corresponds to TRBD1 (5 bases). Germline V gene sequence: CDR1 LGHNA, CDR2 YSLEER. The CDR3 is 14 residues long. The V end lost 0 bases, the J end lost 8 bases, and 13 bases lay between the germline ends. For the CDR3, the DNA is TGCGCCAGCAGCCAAGATAGGGCAGGGATAGAAGCTTTCTTT. It is translated as CASSQDRAGIEAFF.

The rearrangement joins TRBV7-9 to TRBJ2-6; 8 bases match TRBD1. The J segment lost 4 bases and the V segment lost 5 bases, leaving 16 bases of the junction unmatched. This CDR3 is 19 amino acids long. Germline CDR1 reads SEHNR; CDR2 reads FQNEAQ (reference sequence). The CDR3 loop is CASSPADRATGTGANVLTF. The CDR3 DNA is TGTGCCAGCAGCCCAGCGGACAGGGCTACGGGGACGGGGGCCAACGTCCTGACTTTC.

This chain joins TRBV14 and TRBJ2-5; D possibly corresponds to TRBD2 (5 bases). Germline V gene sequence: CDR1 SGHDN, CDR2 FVKESK. The CDR3 consists of 17 residues. Trimming removed 4 bases at V and 4 bases at J, with 22 bases between. The CDR3 nucleotides read TGTGCCAGCAGCCGAGAAAGGGAGACGGTTTGGGGAGAGACCCAGTACTTC. This gives the protein CASSRERETVWGETQYF. The full variable domain, in which reference TRBV14 and TRBJ2-5 provide the parts outside the CDR3, is EAGVTQFPSHSVIEKGQTVTLRCDPISGHDNLYWYRRVMGKEIKFLLHFVKESKQDESGMPNNRFLAERTGGTYSTLKVQPAELEDSGVYFCASSRERETVWGETQYFGPGTRLLVL.

The chain has TRBV9 and TRBJ2-2, with 7 positions matching TRBD1. The CDR3 consists of 15 residues. V lost 0 bases, J lost 7 bases, and 6 bases stayed unmatched. The germline gives CDR1 SGDLS, CDR2 YYNGEE. For the CDR3, the DNA is TGTGCCAGCAGCGTAGCTGGGGCAGGGGGCGGGGAGCTGTTTTTT. It codes for CASSVAGAGGGELFF.

The V and J genes are TRBV28 and TRBJ2-7; D gene unclear. Deletions cut 3 bases from V and 8 bases from J, with 14 bases between. Germline V gene lookup returns CDR1 MDHEN and CDR2 SYDVKM. CDR3 length: 13 residues. The CDR3 is CASSFETPPQQYF. DNA of the CDR3: TGTGCCAGCAGTTTTGAGACACCCCCTCAGCAGTACTTC.

This chain joins TRBV5-4 and TRBJ2-3, with 9 bases lining up with TRBD2. Germline assignment: CDR1 SGHNT and CDR2 YYREEE (reference sequence). The CDR3 spans 17 residues. With V trimmed by 4 bases and J by 3 bases, 12 bases remained unmatched. CDR3 loop: CASSQNQGLARTDTQYF. In DNA form, the CDR3 reads TGTGCCAGCAGCCAAAATCAAGGACTAGCGAGGACAGATACGCAGTATTTT.

The chain is built from TRBV27 and TRBJ2-7, with no clear D. V was shortened by 4 bases and J by 2 bases, with 9 bases between the two germline ends. The CDR3 length is 13 residues. From germline, CDR1 is MNHEY and CDR2 SMNVEV (reference sequence). CDR3 DNA: TGTGCCAGCAGTTGGGTCGGTCCCTACGAGCAGTACTTC. Its translation is CASSWVGPYEQYF.

The chain joins TRBV7-9 to TRBJ2-5; D is unclear. Germline V lookup: CDR1 SEHNR, CDR2 FQNEAQ (reference sequence). CDR3 length: 16 residues. Trimming shortened V by 2 bases and J by 4 bases, and 17 bases separated the two germline ends. In nucleotides, the CDR3 is TGTGCCAGCAGCTTATGGGGAACACCCTCGGGAGAGACCCAGTACTTC. It codes for CASSLWGTPSGETQYF.

The chain joins TRBV27 to TRBJ2-7, with 7 bases lining up with TRBD2. Trimming at V came to 6 bases and at J to 5 bases, leaving 4 bases not matched to a gene. The germline gives CDR1 MNHEY, CDR2 SMNVEV (reference sequence). The CDR3 contains 12 residues. CDR3 sequence reads: CASSRGGHEQYF. In nucleotides, the CDR3 is TGTGCCAGCAGCCGGGGAGGGCACGAGCAGTACTTC.

The CDR3 coding sequence is TGTGCCAGCAGCGCCGACAGGGAGACTGAAGCTTTCTTT. Translating it yields CASSADRETEAFF. V and J are TRBV7-3 and TRBJ1-1, with 7 bases identical to TRBD1. V was pared by 5 bases and J by 5 bases, with 5 bases of the junction left unmatched. CDR1 is SGHTA and CDR2 is FQGTGA in the germline V gene. The CDR3 totals 13 residues.